The entry below gives a single T cell receptor (beta chain) sequence along with its context. Its antigen is not known. PCR amplification relied on 60 Vbeta primers (plus 13 Jbeta primers). Assay used: immunoSEQ multiplex PCR; TCRdb lists only in-frame clones, some missing. This table holds around 170,000 clones, 80% to 85% found once. The data derive from a study of cytomegalovirus exposure and HLA in healthy donors. Across the study: There were roughly 120 million unique TCR beta sequences, drawn from approximately 190 million T cells, in an earlier analysis.

CDR3 length: 15 residues. The germline V gene encodes CDR1 KGHSH and CDR2 LQKENI. V lost 3 bases and J lost 0; bases outside the gene matches: 2. Regarding the study as a whole: In an earlier analysis, about 87% or about 30%: the productive usage of most TCR beta V segments. Most subjects had HLA-A and HLA-B alleles reportedly predicted accurately by TCR beta sequences. Reports indicated that the classifier achieved high specificity and sensitivity in diagnosing cytomegalovirus status.

This chain joins TRBV18 and TRBJ1-5; 7 nucleotides line up with TRBD1. This clonotype originated in a young woman in good health and CMV-seronegative. The specimen sequenced was PBMCs. CDR3 region: CASSPQGDSNQPQHF. CDR3 DNA sequence: TGTGCCAGCTCACCTCAGGGGGATAGCAATCAGCCCCAGCATTTT. Full variable domain (remainder filled in from reference TRBV18 and TRBJ1-5): NAGVMQNPRHLVRRRGQEARLRCSPMKGHSHVYWYRQLPEEGLKFMVYLQKENIIDESGMPKERFSAEFPKEGPSILRIQQVVRGDSAAYFCASSPQGDSNQPQHFGDGTRLSIL.